This TCR beta chain was captured in a study of cytomegalovirus exposure and HLA in healthy donors. Overall study findings and caveats: Rare sequences made up most TCRs, while some public TCRs were found in many donors.

Comment on this clone: What it binds is not known. The sample contains more than one DNA sequence encoding this CDR3.

This table comes from immunoSEQ multiplex PCR, and its TCRdb copy is limited to in-frame clones, with some not included. The sample includes 110,000 to 150,000 clones, 80% to 90% of them seen just once. The germline gives CDR1 MDHEN, CDR2 SYDVKM. The ends lost 3 bases at V and 5 bases at J; junction bases unmatched: 1. This CDR3 comprises 14 residues. The gene calls are TRBV28 and TRBJ1-5; TRBD1 matches at 10 bases. The receptor was derived from a woman between 18 and 29 years old in good health and CMV-seropositive. Sequencing was done on a sample of PBMCs. DNA for the CDR3: TGTGCCAGCAGTTTGACAGGGGGCTATCAGCCCCAGCATTTT. Translation: CASSLTGGYQPQHF.